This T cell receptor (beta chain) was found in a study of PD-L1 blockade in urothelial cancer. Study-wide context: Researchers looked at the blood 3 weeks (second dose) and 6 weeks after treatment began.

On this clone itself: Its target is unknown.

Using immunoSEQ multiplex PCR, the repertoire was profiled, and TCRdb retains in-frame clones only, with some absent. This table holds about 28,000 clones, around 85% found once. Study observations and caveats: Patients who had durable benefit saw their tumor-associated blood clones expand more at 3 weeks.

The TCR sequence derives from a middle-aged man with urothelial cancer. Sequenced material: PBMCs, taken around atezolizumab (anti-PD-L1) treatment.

The CDR3: CAIRPSGMYQETQYF. The CDR3 bases are TGTGCCATCAGGCCTAGCGGGATGTACCAAGAGACCCAGTACTTC. The chain has TRBV10-3 and TRBJ2-5, with 9 nucleotides matching TRBD2. After removal of 6 bases from V and 0 bases from J, the junction contained 5 bases not matched to a gene. The germline gives CDR1 ENHRY, CDR2 SYGVKD. The CDR3 consists of 15 residues.